One and the same sample provided the 28 T cell receptor beta chains below, sequenced in a study of blood T cell repertoires in COVID-19. The table came from immunoSEQ multiplex PCR; TCRdb's copy has only in-frame clones and leaves some out. In the table there are about 170,000 clones, roughly 91% of which are singletons. The sequencing sample was made of peripheral blood. These TCRs come from a man in his fifties or sixties who had recovered from COVID-19.

The V gene is TRBV10-3, the J gene TRBJ2-1, with 11 bases that match TRBD2. The CDR3 loop spans 15 amino acids. The V gene end was trimmed by 3 bases and the J gene end by 9 bases; junction bases not matched to a gene: 7. CDR1 ENHRY and CDR2 SYGVKD come from the germline V gene. Written as DNA, the CDR3 is TGTGCCATCAGTGATTCGACTAGCGGGAATAGTGAGCAGTTCTTC. Residues: CAISDSTSGNSEQFF.

This clone was detected only a few times. The rearrangement links TRBV9 to TRBJ2-7; D might be TRBD1 (6 bases). Per germline, CDR1 SGDLS and CDR2 YYNGEE. The V end lost 0 bases, the J end lost 7 bases, and 11 bases lay between the germline ends. The CDR3 is made up of 13 amino acids. The CDR3 nucleotides are TGTGCCAGCAGCGTAGCTCTGGGGGCAGAGCAGTACTTC. This gives the protein CASSVALGAEQYF.

This clone was seen more than once but under ten times. The chain links TRBV3-1 (or the pseudogene TRBV3-2) to TRBJ1-4; 8 positions agree with TRBD1. The CDR3 is 17 amino acids. With V trimmed by 6 bases and J by 2 bases, 11 bases remained unmatched. Germline V gene lookup returns CDR1 LGHDT and CDR2 YNNKEL (reference sequence). The CDR3 sequence: CASRGQASLITNEKLFF. The CDR3 DNA is TGTGCCAGCAGGGGACAGGCTAGTCTCATCACTAATGAAAAACTGTTTTTT.

V gene TRBV7-2 combines with J gene TRBJ2-3; no clear D. The V end was cut by 0 bases, the J end by 5 bases, with 6 bases between. Germline lookup yields CDR1 SGHTA and CDR2 FQGNSA. The CDR3 length is 13 residues. CDR3 DNA sequence: TGTGCCAGCAGCTTAGCGCCGGTAGATACGCAGTATTTT. Protein: CASSLAPVDTQYF.

The chain carries TRBV7-2 and TRBJ2-5; TRBD1 is a possible D gene (5 bases). Deletions cut 5 bases from V and 4 bases from J, with 17 bases between. This CDR3 is 15 amino acids long. CDR1 is SGHTA, CDR2 FQGNSA, per germline. CDR3 loop: CASSPPNAGPETQYF. In DNA, the CDR3 is TGTGCCAGCAGCCCTCCAAATGCAGGGCCAGAGACCCAGTACTTC.

The chain recombines TRBV7-8 with TRBJ1-5, with a possible D match to TRBD1 (6 bases). Trimming took off 1 base at V and 3 bases at J, with 13 bases between the two ends. The germline V gene encodes CDR1 SGHVS and CDR2 FQNEAQ. This CDR3 is 16 amino acids long. The CDR3 DNA is TGTGCCAGCAGCTTAGTTGGGGGCGCTTCCAATCAGCCCCAGCATTTT. Amino acids: CASSLVGGASNQPQHF.

The chain uses TRBV11-2 and TRBJ1-3; D unresolved. Germline-derived CDR1 and CDR2 are SGHAT and FQNNGV. The CDR3 totals 14 residues. The V end lost 5 bases, the J end lost 2 bases, and 10 bases lay between the germline ends. CDR3 bases: TGTGCCAGCAGCCCCCAGGTCACTGGAAACACCATATATTTT. Translation gives CASSPQVTGNTIYF.

V gene TRBV6-5 combines with J gene TRBJ1-5, with 7 positions matching TRBD1. V lost 5 bases to trimming and J lost 3 bases; unmatched junction nucleotides: 7. The CDR3 is 15 amino acids. Germline lookup yields CDR1 MNHEY and CDR2 SVGAGI. The CDR3 sequence is CASSSPTGSNQPQHF. In nucleotides, the CDR3 is TGTGCCAGCAGTAGCCCGACAGGGTCCAATCAGCCCCAGCATTTT.

Here the CDR3 DNA reads TGCGCCAGCAGCTCTTCTGACAGGGGCGGGTATGGCTACACCTTC. Amino acids: CASSSSDRGGYGYTF. The chain recombines TRBV10-1 with TRBJ1-2; 8 bases are shared with TRBD1. Germline CDR1 and CDR2: WNHNN and SYGVQD (reference sequence). This CDR3 region has 15 residues. The ends lost 6 bases at V and 5 bases at J; junction bases unmatched: 11.

For the CDR3, the DNA is TGTGCCAGCAGTTACTCGCGGACAGGGATAGAGACCCAGTACTTC. This codes for CASSYSRTGIETQYF. The rearrangement joins TRBV6-5 to TRBJ2-5; 8 bases map to TRBD1. The CDR3 is 15 amino acids. The V and J ends lost 0 bases and 4 bases, in that order; junction bases with no gene match: 4. Germline V gene data show CDR1 as MNHEY and CDR2 as SVGAGI.

The rearrangement links TRBV11-3 to TRBJ2-2; 8 bases are a match to TRBD2. V was clipped by 4 bases and J by 5 bases; unmatched bases: 6. Germline-derived CDR1 and CDR2 are SGHNT and YENEEA. CDR3 length: 15 amino acids. This CDR3 is CASSSGGAGTGELFF. DNA for the CDR3: TGTGCCAGCAGCTCGGGGGGGGCCGGTACCGGGGAGCTGTTTTTT.

The chain is built from TRBV3-1 (or the pseudogene TRBV3-2) and TRBJ1-2, with 7 bases lining up with TRBD1. The CDR3 covers 13 residues. Germline V gene data show CDR1 as LGHDT and CDR2 as YNNKEL (reference sequence). V was clipped by 4 bases and J by 5 bases; unmatched bases: 4. The CDR3 DNA sequence: TGTGCCAGCAGCCTGGGACAGTATTATGGCTACACCTTC. Amino acids: CASSLGQYYGYTF.

This chain connects TRBV5-1 to TRBJ1-1, with TRBD1 matching 7 bases. J gave up 5 bases and V 4 bases, and 8 bases lay outside the gene matches. CDR3 size: 14 residues. CDR1 SGHRS and CDR2 YFSETQ come from the germline V gene. The CDR3 DNA reads as TGCGCCAGCAGCAGGACAGGCCCTGGAACTGAAGCTTTCTTT. Encoded protein: CASSRTGPGTEAFF. The whole variable domain, filled in from reference TRBV5-1 and TRBJ1-1, reads KAGVTQTPRYLIKTRGQQVTLSCSPISGHRSVSWYQQTPGQGLQFLFEYFSETQRNKGNFPGRFSGRQFSNSRSEMNVSTLELGDSALYLCASSRTGPGTEAFFGQGTRLTVV.

This chain connects TRBV4-3 to TRBJ1-1, with 8 bases that match TRBD1. In germline, CDR1 is LGHNA, CDR2 YSLEER. This CDR3 contains 15 residues. The J segment lost 4 bases and the V segment lost 1 base, leaving 5 bases of the junction unmatched. The CDR3 DNA reads TGCGCCAGCAGCCAAGGGGGACAGGTGGTCACTGAAGCTTTCTTT. Its protein is CASSQGGQVVTEAFF.

In its sample, this clone was seen a few times. The chain has TRBV28 and TRBJ2-7, with 10 nucleotides matching TRBD1. Germline V gene data show CDR1 as MDHEN and CDR2 as SYDVKM. The V gene end was trimmed by 6 bases and the J gene end by 5 bases; junction bases not matched to a gene: 13. The CDR3 is made up of 16 amino acids. DNA for the CDR3: TGTGCCAGCAGCTCTTGGAGAGGGACAGGGGCCAACGAGCAGTACTTC. Its translation: CASSSWRGTGANEQYF.

The gene calls are TRBV7-9 and TRBJ2-7; a weak D match, TRBD1 (6 bases). Germline V lookup: CDR1 SEHNR, CDR2 FQNEAQ (reference sequence). Trimming removed 5 bases from V and 12 bases from J, with 17 bases in between. The length of the CDR3 is 12 residues. In DNA form, the CDR3 reads TGTGCCAGCAGCAACAGGGAAACCTTGACGTACTTC. Its protein is CASSNRETLTYF.

The gene calls are TRBV29-1 and TRBJ2-3; 7 bases match TRBD1. The V and J ends lost 7 bases and 3 bases, in that order; junction bases with no gene match: 10. Germline-derived CDR1 and CDR2 are SQVTM and ANQGSEA. The CDR3 loop spans 14 amino acids. CDR3 nucleotide sequence: TGCAGCGCAACCCCAGGGGGAAATACAGATACGCAGTATTTT. Protein sequence: CSATPGGNTDTQYF.

The chain carries TRBV18 and TRBJ1-5; D is uncertain. Germline CDR1 KGHSH, CDR2 LQKENI. CDR3 length: 15 amino acids. V was shortened by 4 bases and J by 5 bases, with 15 bases between the two germline ends. CDR3 nucleotides: TGTGCCAGCTCACTACGGAAGGTCGGGGATCAGCCCCAGCATTTT. It encodes CASSLRKVGDQPQHF.

The CDR3 sequence is CASSLTGSSYEQYF. DNA for the CDR3: TGCGCCAGCAGCCTAACCGGGAGCTCCTACGAGCAGTACTTC. The chain joins TRBV5-1 to TRBJ2-7; perhaps TRBD2 as D (6 bases). This CDR3 region has 14 residues. Germline CDR1 SGHRS, CDR2 YFSETQ. The ends were cut back, 4 bases at V and 0 bases at J, with 11 bases in the middle. Full variable domain (missing parts from reference TRBV5-1 and TRBJ2-7): KAGVTQTPRYLIKTRGQQVTLSCSPISGHRSVSWYQQTPGQGLQFLFEYFSETQRNKGNFPGRFSGRQFSNSRSEMNVSTLELGDSALYLCASSLTGSSYEQYFGPGTRLTVT.

The V and J genes are TRBV11-3 and TRBJ1-5; D is unclear. Germline V CDR1 and CDR2: SGHNT, YENEEA. This CDR3 contains 16 residues. Trimming took off 5 bases at V and 2 bases at J, with 16 bases between the two ends. CDR3 region: CASSERGVLGNQPQHF. CDR3 nucleotides: TGTGCCAGCAGCGAACGGGGAGTGTTGGGCAATCAGCCCCAGCATTTT.

The chain carries TRBV11-2 and TRBJ2-7, with a possible D match to TRBD2 (6 bases). Germline CDR1 is SGHAT and CDR2 is FQNNGV. The CDR3 contains 16 residues. V lost 1 base, J lost 2 bases, and 15 bases lay in between. CDR3 residues: CASSLGFFAGTYEQYF. The CDR3 DNA reads TGTGCCAGCAGCTTAGGTTTTTTTGCGGGAACCTACGAGCAGTACTTC.

The V gene is TRBV29-1, the J gene TRBJ1-1, with 11 positions matching TRBD1. Germline V CDR1 and CDR2: SQVTM, ANQGSEA. V shed 4 bases, J shed 4 bases, and the junction held 5 bases outside the gene matches. The CDR3 contains 14 residues. The CDR3 DNA sequence: TGCAGCGTTGGGGACAGGGGGGAGGTCACTGAAGCTTTCTTT. This encodes CSVGDRGEVTEAFF.

The chain employs TRBV3-1 (or the pseudogene TRBV3-2) and TRBJ2-2, with 7 bases lining up with TRBD1. In germline, CDR1 is LGHDT, CDR2 YNNKEL (reference sequence). The CDR3 contains 18 residues. V lost 4 bases to trimming and J lost 0 bases; unmatched junction nucleotides: 11. CDR3 region: CASSRGGQAFANTGELFF. In nucleotides, the CDR3 is TGTGCCAGCAGCCGGGGTGGACAGGCGTTCGCGAACACCGGGGAGCTGTTTTTT.

The rearrangement uses TRBV28 and TRBJ1-2; TRBD1 is a possible D gene (6 bases). V lost 5 bases and J 0 bases, leaving 19 bases between the germline ends. The CDR3 totals 17 residues. Germline loops: CDR1 MDHEN, CDR2 SYDVKM. In nucleotides, the CDR3 is TGTGCCAGCAGTCGACCGACAGGCCCCACCGCTAACTATGGCTACACCTTC. This translates into CASSRPTGPTANYGYTF.

The chain has TRBV12-5 and TRBJ2-1, with 12 positions matching TRBD2. Germline V gene sequence: CDR1 LGHNT, CDR2 FRNRAP. CDR3 length: 17 residues. Trimming removed 6 bases from V and 4 bases from J; junction bases left unmatched: 10. CDR3 amino acids: CASGLLTTSGGYNEQFF. In DNA form, the CDR3 reads TGTGCTAGTGGCCTACTAACGACTAGCGGGGGATACAATGAGCAGTTCTTC.

This chain joins TRBV18 and TRBJ2-1; possible D gene TRBD1, 5 bases. In germline, CDR1 is KGHSH, CDR2 LQKENI. Trimming cost V 3 bases and J 7 bases, with 19 bases left between them. The CDR3 covers 16 residues. CDR3 protein: CASSPSVSKGKNEQFF. The CDR3 bases are TGTGCCAGCTCACCTTCCGTTAGCAAGGGGAAGAATGAGCAGTTCTTC.

This sequence joins TRBV19 and TRBJ1-1; TRBD1 might be the D (5 bases). The CDR3 has 17 amino acids. From germline, CDR1 is LNHDA and CDR2 SQIVND (reference sequence). V lost 4 bases, J lost 1 base, and 19 bases lay in between. CDR3 amino acids: CASSTHFRGGENTEAFF. The CDR3 region has the DNA TGTGCCAGTAGTACGCATTTCCGCGGGGGGGAGAACACTGAAGCTTTCTTT.

This chain uses TRBV6-5 with TRBJ2-1; TRBD2 matches 7 bases. Looked up from germline, CDR1 is MNHEY and CDR2 is SVGAGI. Trimming cost V 7 bases and J 4 bases; bases outside gene matches: 7. This CDR3 is built from 14 residues. DNA for the CDR3: TGTGCCAGCAAGGTGGGAGGGATTTACAATGAGCAGTTCTTC. Translated, it gives CASKVGGIYNEQFF.